These T cell receptor beta chains were read from a single sample in a study of CD8 T cells in Susac syndrome. MiXCR, applied by TCRdb to the immunoSEQ multiplex PCR reads, yields one record per CDR3 protein. The sample consists of 150,000 to 190,000 distinct CDR3 sequences, 94% of them appearing once. The specimen sequenced was CD8+ T cells from PBMCs. Receptor source: a human donor with multiple sclerosis. Both conserved end residues are part of each CDR3. The order of the fields is V gene, clone size, J gene, D gene, CDR3 DNA, CDR3 protein. A D gene is named only where the DNA matches it firmly. The size of a clone is reported for some rows only, either as once, few or many, or as a class for expanded clones.

>TRBV13|NA|TRBJ2-4|TRBD1
TGTGCCAGCAGCTCCCTACAGGGGGCTGACAAAAACATTCAGTACTTC
CASSSLQGADKNIQYF
>TRBV29-1|once|TRBJ2-7|NA
TGCAGCGTTGTTGCCGGGACCTCCTACGAGCAGTACTTC
CSVVAGTSYEQYF
>TRBV29-1|NA|TRBJ2-1|NA
TGCAGCGTCGATGACAGTTACAATGAGCAGTTCTTC
CSVDDSYNEQFF
>TRBV9|NA|TRBJ2-7|NA
TGTGCCAGCAGCCCTCAGGGTTCCTCCTACGAGCAGTACTTC
CASSPQGSSYEQYF
>TRBV25-1|NA|TRBJ2-2|TRBD1
TGTGCCAGCAGTGACCGGACAGGGCTGAACCCCGGGGAGCTGTTTTTT
CASSDRTGLNPGELFF
>TRBV6-2/TRBV6-3|once|TRBJ2-5|TRBD1
TGTGCCAGCAGCGAAGAACGACAGGGTCTCCCAGAGACCCAGTACTTC
CASSEERQGLPETQYF
>TRBV29-1|NA|TRBJ2-1|TRBD1
TGCAGCGTCTCCGACAGGGGTCCCTACAATGAGCAGTTCTTC
CSVSDRGPYNEQFF
>TRBV27|NA|TRBJ2-3|NA
TGTGCCAGCAGTTTGGCCATCGGGGCCGGCGCAGATACGCAGTATTTT
CASSLAIGAGADTQYF
>TRBV27|once|TRBJ2-1|TRBD2
TGTGCCAGCAGTTTGGGGATCGGGGGGGCCGCCTACAATGAGCAGTTCTTC
CASSLGIGGAAYNEQFF
>TRBV7-9|NA|TRBJ2-5|TRBD1
TGTGCCAGCAGCTCCTTGGACAGGGAGACCCAGTACTTC
CASSSLDRETQYF
>TRBV7-3|NA|TRBJ1-6|NA
TGTGCCAGCAGCCTACGCAAAGATAATTCACCCCTCCACTTT
CASSLRKDNSPLHF
>TRBV9|NA|TRBJ2-2|TRBD1
TGTGCCAGCAGCGTCTCCGGGACAGGAAACACCGGGGAGCTGTTTTTT
CASSVSGTGNTGELFF
>TRBV24-1|NA|TRBJ2-1|NA
TGTGCCACCAGTGAGGGCCGGAGCAATGAGCAGTTCTTC
CATSEGRSNEQFF
>TRBV6-5|NA|TRBJ2-1|TRBD2
TGTGCCAGCAGTTACTCAAGCGGGGAATCCTACAATGAGCAGTTCTTC
CASSYSSGESYNEQFF
>TRBV5-6|once|TRBJ1-6|TRBD1
TGTGCCAGCAGCTTGGAGGGGGCTAGAAGGAATTCACCCCTCCACTTT
CASSLEGARRNSPLHF
>TRBV7-9|NA|TRBJ2-7|NA
TGTGCCAGCAGCCCAGGGACGAAGAGCTCCTACGAGCAGTACTTC
CASSPGTKSSYEQYF
>TRBV5-1|NA|TRBJ1-1|NA
TGCGCCAGCAGCTTGGTGCCGGGTTTGAACACTGAAGCTTTCTTT
CASSLVPGLNTEAFF
>TRBV5-4|NA|TRBJ1-4|NA
TGTGCCAGCAGCCAAGGTCTCTCAGTTGCAACTAATGAAAAACTGTTTTTT
CASSQGLSVATNEKLFF
>TRBV7-9|NA|TRBJ2-1|NA
TGTGCCAGCAGCTTAGTGCAGCATGAGCAGTTCTTC
CASSLVQHEQFF
>TRBV14|NA|TRBJ1-2|NA
TGTGCCAGCAGCAGGAATAACTATGGCTACACCTTC
CASSRNNYGYTF
>TRBV4-1|NA|TRBJ2-7|TRBD2
TGCGCCAGCAGCCAAAGCGGGAGATCCTACGAGCAGTACTTC
CASSQSGRSYEQYF
>TRBV30|NA|TRBJ2-3|NA
TGTGCCTGGGACACAGGAGCTAGCACAGATACGCAGTATTTT
CAWDTGASTDTQYF
>TRBV7-9|NA|TRBJ2-1|NA
TGTGCCAGCAGCTCCCCCCCTAACAATGAGCAGTTCTTC
CASSSPPNNEQFF
>TRBV15|NA|TRBJ1-2|NA
TGTGCCACCAGCAGAGATCGGGCTCCGACCGAAGGCTACACCTTC
CATSRDRAPTEGYTF
>TRBV9|NA|TRBJ2-7|TRBD1
TGTGCCAGCAGCGAAACCGGGACAGACTCCTACGAGCAGTACTTC
CASSETGTDSYEQYF
>TRBV15|once|TRBJ2-1|NA
TGTGCCACCAGCAGGGTTCACTACAATGAGCAGTTCTTC
CATSRVHYNEQFF
>TRBV24-1|NA|TRBJ2-5|NA
TGTGCCACCAGTGACCGTACAGGGCTGGAGACCCAGTACTTC
CATSDRTGLETQYF
>TRBV10-3|NA|TRBJ1-1|TRBD1
TGTGCCACCGCGGACAGGGCGATCGTCATGAACACTGAAGCTTTCTTT
CATADRAIVMNTEAFF
>TRBV14|once|TRBJ2-1|TRBD1
TGTGCCAGCAGCCAAGGTGTGGGGCAGGGGGCAATGAATGAGCAGTTCTTC
CASSQGVGQGAMNEQFF
>TRBV29-1|few|TRBJ1-4|NA
TGCAGCGTTGCGGGGCCGGCTCATGAAAAACTGTTTTTT
CSVAGPAHEKLFF
>TRBV4-3|NA|TRBJ1-1|TRBD1
TGCGCCAGCAGCCAAGATTTAGGTCAGGGGGACACTGAAGCTTTCTTT
CASSQDLGQGDTEAFF
>TRBV7-8|NA|TRBJ1-2|TRBD1
TGTGCCAGCAGCTCCCGGGACAGGCGGACCTATGGCTACACCTTC
CASSSRDRRTYGYTF
>TRBV2|NA|TRBJ1-1|TRBD1
TGTGCCAGCAGTGACCCTCGACAGGGGAACACTGAAGCTTTCTTT
CASSDPRQGNTEAFF
>TRBV3-1|NA|TRBJ1-2|TRBD1
TGTGCCAGCAGCCAAGATTGGACAGGAGCCTATGGCTACACCTTC
CASSQDWTGAYGYTF
>TRBV3-1|few|TRBJ2-7|TRBD1
TGTGCCAGCAGCCAGGCCGGGACAGGCTACGAGCAGTACTTC
CASSQAGTGYEQYF
>TRBV28|NA|TRBJ1-5|TRBD1
TGTGCCAGCAGTTCACCACAGGGGGCGGATCAGCCCCAGCATTTT
CASSSPQGADQPQHF
>TRBV27|NA|TRBJ2-2|NA
TGTGCCAGCAGTTGGTTATCCACCGGGGAGCTGTTTTTT
CASSWLSTGELFF
>TRBV27|NA|TRBJ1-2|NA
TGTGCCAGCAGTAAGGGACCGCTCTATGGCTACACCTTC
CASSKGPLYGYTF
>TRBV29-1|NA|TRBJ1-2|NA
TGCAGCGTTGTGCGAGACAGTGGCTACACCTTC
CSVVRDSGYTF
>TRBV2|NA|TRBJ1-1|NA
TGTGCCAGCAGTGGGGAGCAGGGGAACAGACTTACTACTGAAGCTTTCTTT
CASSGEQGNRLTTEAFF
>TRBV12-3/TRBV12-4|NA|TRBJ1-2|NA
TGTGCCAGCACAGGGGCCCCCGGTGGCTACACCTTC
CASTGAPGGYTF
>TRBV20-1|NA|TRBJ2-7|NA
TGCAGTGCTAGAGATTTGGGCCTTAAGTTACGAGGGCAGTACTTC
CSARDLGLKLRGQYF
>TRBV20-1|NA|TRBJ2-2|NA
TGCAGTGCTAGAGACAGGGCGACGAACACCGGGGAGCTGTTTTTT
CSARDRATNTGELFF
>TRBV2|NA|TRBJ2-1|NA
TGTGCCAGCAGCTACAAGAGCAATGAGCAGTTCTTC
CASSYKSNEQFF
>TRBV4-1|NA|TRBJ2-2|NA
TGCGCCAGCAATAGGAACACCGGGGAGCTGTTTTTT
CASNRNTGELFF
>TRBV7-2|NA|TRBJ2-7|NA
TGTGCCAGCAGCTACGGGATCCCGCCCGCCGAGCAGTACTTC
CASSYGIPPAEQYF
>TRBV27|NA|TRBJ1-6|NA
TGTGCCAGCAGTTTATGGACAGTTAATTCACCCCTTCACTTT
CASSLWTVNSPLHF